These 27 T cell receptor beta chains originate from one sample sequenced in a study of breast tumors, draining lymph nodes, adjacent tissues. TCRdb analysed the multiplex PCR reads with MiXCR anew, one entry per CDR3 protein. The sample contains tens of thousands of distinct CDR3 sequences, approximately 19% of which appear only once. Breast cancer patients provided tissue from their axillary draining lymph nodes. The sequencing input was axillary lymph node tissue. The receptors come from a female donor with breast cancer. Some clones in this sample may be carry-over from other donors' samples.

In this sample, this clonotype turned up many times. The chain recombines TRBV7-9 with TRBJ2-7; TRBD2 agrees at 7 bases. Germline CDR1 and CDR2: SEHNR and FQNEAQ (reference sequence). V shed 3 bases and J 4 bases; nucleotides not matched to a gene: 3. The CDR3 has 13 amino acids. The CDR3 bases are TGTGCCAGCAGCTTTTCGGGAGGATACGAGCAGTACTTC. Translation: CASSFSGGYEQYF.

There are many counts of this clonotype. V is TRBV12-3 or TRBV12-4 and J is TRBJ1-5, with no clear D. The V end was cut by 5 bases, the J end by 4 bases, with 12 bases between. The CDR3 covers 14 residues. CDR3 loop: CASSEQDGNQPQHF. DNA of the CDR3: TGTGCCAGCAGTGAGCAGGACGGTAATCAGCCCCAGCATTTT.

This clonotype has ten or more counts. The genes are TRBV20-1 and TRBJ2-5; 13 bases are shared with TRBD2. The germline V gene has CDR1 DFQATT and CDR2 SNEGSKA (reference sequence). V lost 0 bases and J lost 5; bases outside the gene matches: 6. The CDR3 length is 16 residues. CDR3 sequence (DNA): TGCAGTGCTAGAGATGGGACTAGCGGGACATGGGAGACCCAGTACTTC. It codes for CSARDGTSGTWETQYF.

A note on this clonotype: Possible read error: a much larger clone is one base away. The chain has TRBV5-4 and TRBJ1-2; TRBD1 matches 7 bases. Germline assignment: CDR1 SGHNT and CDR2 YYREEE (reference sequence). V was pared by 4 bases and J by 4 bases, with 7 bases of the junction left unmatched. The CDR3 has 14 amino acids. The CDR3 region has the DNA TGTGCCAGCAGCCTTGCGGGACAGACCTATGGCTACACCTTC. It specifies CASSLAGQTYGYTF. Filled out from reference TRBV5-4 and TRBJ1-2, the complete variable domain reads ETGVTQSPTHLIKTRGQQVTLRCSSQSGHNTVSWYQQALGQGPQFIFQYYREEENGRGNFPPRFSGLQFPNYSSELNVNALELDDSALYLCASSLAGQTYGYTFGSGTRLTVV.

With regard to this clonotype: At one boundary the junction diverges from the germline segment, which might be a read error. This sequence joins TRBV19 and TRBJ2-2; 11 nucleotides line up with TRBD1. CDR3 length equals 18 residues. Germline CDR1 and CDR2: LNHDA and SQIVND (reference sequence). This CDR3 is CASGPRDRGMSNTGVLFF. The CDR3 nucleotides are TGTGCCAGTGGCCCCCGGGACAGGGGGATGTCGAACACCGGGGTGCTGTTTTTT.

This clonotype was recorded at least ten times. The V call is TRBV5-1, the J call TRBJ2-3, with D hard to call. V lost 4 bases to trimming and J lost 0 bases, with 9 bases between them. Germline V gives CDR1 SGHRS, CDR2 YFSETQ. This CDR3 is 14 amino acids long. The CDR3 loop is CASSTTFSTDTQYF. Here the CDR3 DNA reads TGCGCCAGCAGCACGACGTTCAGCACAGATACGCAGTATTTT. The full variable domain, rest sourced from reference TRBV5-1 and TRBJ2-3, is KAGVTQTPRYLIKTRGQQVTLSCSPISGHRSVSWYQQTPGQGLQFLFEYFSETQRNKGNFPGRFSGRQFSNSRSEMNVSTLELGDSALYLCASSTTFSTDTQYFGPGTRLTVL.

This clonotype was counted many times. The chain recombines TRBV3-1 with TRBJ2-5; TRBD2 agrees at 10 bases. The CDR3 has 16 residues. Per the germline V gene, CDR1 is LGHDT and CDR2 is YNNKEL (reference sequence). The V gene end was trimmed by 5 bases and the J gene end by 3 bases; junction bases not matched to a gene: 9. The CDR3 DNA follows: TGTGCCAGCAGCTCGACCAGCGGGAGGGGAGAAGAGACCCAGTACTTC. This codes for CASSSTSGRGEETQYF.

At least ten counts were recorded for this clonotype. This chain uses TRBV2 with TRBJ1-5; TRBD1 is a possible D gene (6 bases). V dropped 6 bases and J dropped 5 bases, with 20 bases sitting between them. The germline CDR1 and CDR2 sequences are SNHLY and FYNNEI. The CDR3 covers 16 residues. In DNA form, the CDR3 reads TGTGCCAGCAGCGCGCGGGGGCAGGAATCTTATCAGCCCCAGCATTTT. Translated, it gives CASSARGQESYQPQHF.

This clonotype was seen ten or more times. V usage is TRBV2 and J usage is TRBJ1-2, with D perhaps matching TRBD1 (5 bases). The CDR3 spans 13 residues. Trimming stripped 3 bases from V and 1 base from J, with 6 bases between. Germline V gene data show CDR1 as SNHLY and CDR2 as FYNNEI. The CDR3 loop is CASSDRVNYGYTF. CDR3 nucleotides: TGTGCCAGCAGTGACAGGGTTAACTATGGCTACACCTTC. The full variable domain, completed using reference TRBV2 and TRBJ1-2, is EPEVTQTPSHQVTQMGQEVILRCVPISNHLYFYWYRQILGQKVEFLVSFYNNEISEKSEIFDDQFSVERPDGSNFTLKIRSTKLEDSAMYFCASSDRVNYGYTFGSGTRLTVV.

This clonotype appeared many times. The chain combines TRBV5-4 with TRBJ2-3, with TRBD2 matching 7 bases. Losses at the gene ends were 3 bases for V and 4 bases for J; bases not matched to a gene: 17. The V gene's germline CDR1 is SGHNT and CDR2 YYREEE (reference sequence). The CDR3 totals 18 residues. CDR3 in amino acids: CASSSMTLFGRLADTQYF. Here the CDR3 DNA reads TGTGCCAGCAGCTCTATGACGCTATTCGGGAGGTTGGCAGATACGCAGTATTTT.

The sample holds a few counts of this clonotype. The rearrangement joins TRBV28 to TRBJ1-4; 7 positions agree with TRBD1. Germline lookup yields CDR1 MDHEN and CDR2 SYDVKM. This CDR3 region has 16 residues. Germline trimming cut 4 bases from V and 5 bases from J; bases unmatched to any gene: 10. The CDR3 loop is CASSSYAGGGNEKLFF. As DNA, the CDR3 is TGTGCCAGCAGTTCGTATGCAGGGGGTGGGAATGAAAAACTGTTTTTT.

This clonotype was counted at least ten times. One end of the junction is discordant with germline, which a read error may explain. The chain is built from TRBV7-7 and TRBJ2-1, with a weak D call TRBD1 (6 bases). Germline assignment: CDR1 SSHAT and CDR2 FNYEAQ (reference sequence). The CDR3 has 13 residues. CDR3 DNA: TGTGCTAGCAGCTTAGTACAGGGTGGCGAGCAGTTCTTC. Encoded protein: CASSLVQGGEQFF. Using reference TRBV7-7 and TRBJ2-1 for the parts outside the CDR3, the full variable domain is GAGVSQSPRYKVTKRGQDVTLRCDPISSHATLYWYQQALGQGPEFLTYFNYEAQPDKSGLPSDRFSAERPEGSISTLTIQRTEQRDSAMYRCASSLVQGGEQFFGPGTRLTVL.

Many counts were recorded for this clonotype. This chain joins TRBV5-6 and TRBJ2-7; TRBD1 agrees at 7 bases. The CDR3 sequence is 14 residues long. The ends lost 2 bases at V and 3 bases at J; junction bases unmatched: 5. CDR1 SGHDT and CDR2 YYEEEE come from the germline V gene. The CDR3 sequence: CASSFGDRFYEQYF. The CDR3 DNA follows: TGTGCCAGCAGCTTTGGGGACAGATTCTACGAGCAGTACTTC.

For this clonotype: No conserved phenylalanine or tryptophan ends this CDR3, so it is likely a read error. Because the CDR3's place on the DNA is in doubt, the DNA is left out and the CDR3 is given as listed by TCRdb. The chain joins TRBV5-1 to TRBJ2-2. The CDR3 length equals 14 residues, ends included. Germline V gene lookup returns CDR1 SGHRS and CDR2 YFSETQ. The CDR3 sequence: CASSFEVSYGEPFV.

In its sample, this clonotype was seen many times. V gene TRBV3-1 combines with J gene TRBJ1-2; D gene unclear. Germline V gene lookup returns CDR1 LGHDT and CDR2 YNNKEL (reference sequence). The V end lost 0 bases, the J end lost 12 bases, and 17 bases lay between the germline ends. This CDR3 is 14 amino acids long. CDR3 bases: TGTGCCAGCAGCCAAGATAGAGCAGGTGGAGGTCACACCTTC. Translating it yields CASSQDRAGGGHTF.

A word on this clonotype: This may arise from a read error, as a much more abundant clone is one base away. Since no conserved phenylalanine or tryptophan closes the CDR3, a read error is the likely cause. This sequence joins TRBV4-3 and TRBJ1-2, with 8 bases identical to TRBD1. Germline CDR1 reads LGHNA; CDR2 reads YSLEER. The CDR3 is 14 residues long. The J segment lost 8 bases and the V segment lost 5 bases, leaving 10 bases of the junction unmatched. This chain's CDR3 is CASSLQDRAEGYTY. As DNA, the CDR3 is TGCGCCAGCAGCTTGCAGGACAGGGCGGAAGGCTACACCTAC.

This clonotype was seen at least ten times. The V call is TRBV4-1, the J call TRBJ1-5; D possibly corresponds to TRBD1 (5 bases). Trimming removed 2 bases at V and 3 bases at J, with 11 bases between. Germline lookup yields CDR1 MGHRA and CDR2 YSYEKL. This CDR3 is built from 15 residues. The CDR3 sequence is CASSQSDKYNQPQHF. The CDR3, as DNA: TGCGCCAGCAGCCAATCGGACAAATACAATCAGCCCCAGCATTTT.

This clonotype was observed many times. This chain joins TRBV5-6 and TRBJ2-1; 7 bases align to TRBD1. The CDR3 has 15 amino acids. The junction had 10 bases not matched to a gene; V was cut back by 7 bases and J by 3 bases. The germline V gene has CDR1 SGHDT and CDR2 YYEEEE. CDR3 region: CASGRQGVIYNEQFF. DNA for the CDR3: TGTGCCAGCGGCCGACAGGGAGTGATCTACAATGAGCAGTTCTTC.

Of note for this clonotype: With a much larger clone just one base away, this may be a read error. The chain carries TRBV5-5 and TRBJ2-5; 7 positions match TRBD2. The CDR3 length is 15 residues. The J segment lost 1 base and the V segment lost 7 bases, leaving 10 bases of the junction unmatched. Germline values: CDR1 SGHKS, CDR2 YYEKEE (reference sequence). The CDR3 region is CASGWGGSRQETQYF. CDR3 DNA sequence: TGTGCCAGCGGCTGGGGGGGGAGCCGCCAAGAGACCCAGTACTTC.

This clonotype appeared many times. This chain connects TRBV2 to TRBJ2-1; 7 bases match TRBD2. The ends lost 6 bases at V and 6 bases at J; junction bases unmatched: 11. Germline V gene sequence: CDR1 SNHLY, CDR2 FYNNEI. CDR3 length equals 15 residues. The CDR3 loop is CASRALAPQGNEQFF. The DNA for the CDR3 is TGTGCCAGCAGAGCACTAGCGCCCCAGGGCAATGAGCAGTTCTTC. The variable domain in full, with the rest retrieved from reference TRBV2 and TRBJ2-1, is EPEVTQTPSHQVTQMGQEVILRCVPISNHLYFYWYRQILGQKVEFLVSFYNNEISEKSEIFDDQFSVERPDGSNFTLKIRSTKLEDSAMYFCASRALAPQGNEQFFGPGTRLTVL.

In the case of this clonotype: A much larger clonotype is one base distant, so this may be a read error. CDR3 nucleotide sequence: TGCGCCGGCAGCCAAGATCCAGCAGGGGACTATGGCTACACCTTC. This sequence encodes CAGSQDPAGDYGYTF. The J gene is TRBJ1-2, the V gene TRBV4-3; D possibly corresponds to TRBD1 (6 bases). The CDR3 sequence is 15 residues long. Germline CDR1 LGHNA, CDR2 YSLEER.

To note about this clonotype: This sequence may be a read error, since a much larger clone differs from it by one base. It is unclear where the CDR3 begins or ends on the DNA, so no DNA is shown, and the CDR3 is as TCRdb lists it. The chain is built from TRBV19 and TRBJ2-7. Germline V gives CDR1 LNHDA, CDR2 SQIVND (reference sequence). The CDR3 contains 14 residues when both ends are counted. The chain's CDR3 is CASSFGGGSYERYF.

Note on this clonotype: A single base separates this from a much larger clone, so it may be a read error. The rearrangement uses TRBV19 and TRBJ1-2; tentative D call: TRBD1 (5 bases). The CDR3 totals 19 residues. Trimming removed 6 bases at V and 3 bases at J, with 29 bases between. Germline CDR1 and CDR2: LNHDA and SQIVND (reference sequence). CDR3 residues: CASRALQAEGSGPYYGYTF. The CDR3 region has the DNA TGTGCCAGTAGAGCGCTCCAGGCCGAGGGTTCGGGACCTTACTATGGCTACACCTTC.

Concerning this clonotype itself: Just one base apart from a much larger clone, this may be a read error. The V and J genes are TRBV6-1 and TRBJ2-3, with 10 bases that match TRBD2. This CDR3 is built from 14 residues. Germline CDR1 MNHNS, CDR2 SASEGT. J lost 5 bases, V lost 4 bases, and 3 bases had no gene match. The CDR3 is CASSGSGGVDTQYF. CDR3 in DNA: TGTGCCAGCAGTGGGAGCGGGGGGGTAGATACGCAGTATTTT.

This chain uses TRBV28 with TRBJ2-7; D gene unclear. CDR3 length equals 11 residues. Trimming shortened V by 6 bases and J by 3 bases, and 6 bases separated the two germline ends. The germline V gene encodes CDR1 MDHEN and CDR2 SYDVKM. CDR3 nucleotide sequence: TGTGCCAGCAGAAGTTTCTACGAGCAGTACTTC. Encoded protein: CASRSFYEQYF.

This clonotype occurred many times. The chain carries TRBV7-6 and TRBJ1-3; 7 nucleotides agree with TRBD1. Germline loops: CDR1 SGHVS, CDR2 FNYEAQ. The CDR3 is 13 amino acids. With 0 bases clipped from V and 8 bases from J, the junction kept 1 base outside the gene matches. CDR3 amino acids: CASSLADRDTIYF. CDR3 nucleotides: TGTGCCAGCAGCTTAGCCGACAGGGACACCATATATTTT.

This clonotype was detected ten times or more. The chain combines TRBV20-1 with TRBJ1-5; D is undetermined. The ends were cut back, 5 bases at V and 11 bases at J, with 13 bases in the middle. This CDR3 contains 11 residues. The germline V gene has CDR1 DFQATT and CDR2 SNEGSKA (reference sequence). The chain's CDR3 is CSAGPVSTQHF. The CDR3 nucleotides read TGCAGTGCTGGCCCGGTATCGACCCAGCATTTT.